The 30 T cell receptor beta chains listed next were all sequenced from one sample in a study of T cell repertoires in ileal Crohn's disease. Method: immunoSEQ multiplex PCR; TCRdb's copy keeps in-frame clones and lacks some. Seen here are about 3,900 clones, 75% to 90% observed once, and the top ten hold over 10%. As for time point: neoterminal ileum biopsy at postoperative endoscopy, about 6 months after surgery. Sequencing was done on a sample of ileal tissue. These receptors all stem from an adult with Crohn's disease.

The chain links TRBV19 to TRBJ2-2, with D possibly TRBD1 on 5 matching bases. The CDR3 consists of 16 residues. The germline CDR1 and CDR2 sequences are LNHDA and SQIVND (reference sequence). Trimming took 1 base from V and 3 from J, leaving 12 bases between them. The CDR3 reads CASSIAEVRDTGELFF. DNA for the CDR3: TGTGCCAGTAGTATAGCAGAGGTCAGGGACACCGGGGAGCTGTTTTTT. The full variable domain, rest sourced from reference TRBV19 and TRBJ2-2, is DGGITQSPKYLFRKEGQNVTLSCEQNLNHDAMYWYRQDPGQGLRLIYYSQIVNDFQKGDIAEGYSVSREKKESFPLTVTSAQKNPTAFYLCASSIAEVRDTGELFFGEGSRLTVL.

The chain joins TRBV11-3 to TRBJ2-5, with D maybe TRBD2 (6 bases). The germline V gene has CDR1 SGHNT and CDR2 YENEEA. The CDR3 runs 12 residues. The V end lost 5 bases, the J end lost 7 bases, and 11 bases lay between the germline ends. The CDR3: CASSPMEGTQYF. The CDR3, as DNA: TGTGCCAGCAGCCCCATGGAGGGGACCCAGTACTTC.

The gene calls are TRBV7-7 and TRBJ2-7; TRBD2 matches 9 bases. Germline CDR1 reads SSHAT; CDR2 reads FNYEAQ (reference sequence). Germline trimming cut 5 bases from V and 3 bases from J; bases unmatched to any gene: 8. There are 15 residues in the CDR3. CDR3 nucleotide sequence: TGTGCCAGCAGCCAACAGGCGGGGGGGAGCTACGAGCAGTACTTC. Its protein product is CASSQQAGGSYEQYF.

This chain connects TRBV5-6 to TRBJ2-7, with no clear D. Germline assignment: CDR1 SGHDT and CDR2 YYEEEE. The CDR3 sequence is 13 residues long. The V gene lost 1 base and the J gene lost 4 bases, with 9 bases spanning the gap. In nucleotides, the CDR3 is TGTGCCAGCAGCTTGCCACACGTTTACGAGCAGTACTTC. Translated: CASSLPHVYEQYF.

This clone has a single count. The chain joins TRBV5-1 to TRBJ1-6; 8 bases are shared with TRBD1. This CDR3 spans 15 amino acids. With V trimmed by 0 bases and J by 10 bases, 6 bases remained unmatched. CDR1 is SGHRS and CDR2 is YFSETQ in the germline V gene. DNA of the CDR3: TGCGCCAGCAGCTTGGAGTTAGGGACAGGATCACCCCTCCACTTT. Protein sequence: CASSLELGTGSPLHF. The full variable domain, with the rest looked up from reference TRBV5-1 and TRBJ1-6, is KAGVTQTPRYLIKTRGQQVTLSCSPISGHRSVSWYQQTPGQGLQFLFEYFSETQRNKGNFPGRFSGRQFSNSRSEMNVSTLELGDSALYLCASSLELGTGSPLHFGNGTRLTVT.

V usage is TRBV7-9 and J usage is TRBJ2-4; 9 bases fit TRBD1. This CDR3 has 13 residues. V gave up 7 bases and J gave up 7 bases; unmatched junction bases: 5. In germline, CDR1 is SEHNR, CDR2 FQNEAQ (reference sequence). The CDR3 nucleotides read TGTGCCAGCACCCAAGGACAGGGGAACATTCAGTACTTC. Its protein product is CASTQGQGNIQYF.

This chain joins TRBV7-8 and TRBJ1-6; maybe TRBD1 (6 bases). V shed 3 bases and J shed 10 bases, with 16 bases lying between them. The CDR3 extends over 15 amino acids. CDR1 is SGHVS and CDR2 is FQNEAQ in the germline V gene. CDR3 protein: CASSFPGGRVSPLHF. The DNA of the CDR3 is TGTGCCAGCAGCTTTCCGGGGGGCCGGGTGTCACCCCTCCACTTT.

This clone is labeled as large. The CDR3 loop reads CASSQEGAASGIFTDTQYF. In DNA form, the CDR3 reads TGTGCCAGCAGCCAAGAGGGGGCGGCTAGCGGGATTTTCACAGATACGCAGTATTTT. V and J are TRBV4-2 and TRBJ2-3, with 9 bases fitting TRBD2. The CDR3 extends over 19 amino acids. Germline CDR1 is LGHNA and CDR2 is YNFKEQ. The V and J ends lost 0 bases and 2 bases, in that order; junction bases with no gene match: 12.

CDR3 protein: CASSPGYHEQYF. DNA of the CDR3: TGCGCCAGCAGCCCAGGATACCACGAGCAGTACTTC. The chain uses TRBV5-1 and TRBJ2-7; no definite D call. The CDR3 contains 12 residues. Trimming cost V 4 bases and J 5 bases, with 10 bases left between them. Germline V gene lookup returns CDR1 SGHRS and CDR2 YFSETQ. Complete variable domain (other parts from reference TRBV5-1 and TRBJ2-7): KAGVTQTPRYLIKTRGQQVTLSCSPISGHRSVSWYQQTPGQGLQFLFEYFSETQRNKGNFPGRFSGRQFSNSRSEMNVSTLELGDSALYLCASSPGYHEQYFGPGTRLTVT.

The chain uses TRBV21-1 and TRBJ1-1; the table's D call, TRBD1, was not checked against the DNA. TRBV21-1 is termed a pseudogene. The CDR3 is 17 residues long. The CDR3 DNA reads TGTGCCAGCAGCGAGGATATTAACAGGGGGCACGTCTCTGAAGCTTTCTTT. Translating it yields CASSEDINRGHVSEAFF.

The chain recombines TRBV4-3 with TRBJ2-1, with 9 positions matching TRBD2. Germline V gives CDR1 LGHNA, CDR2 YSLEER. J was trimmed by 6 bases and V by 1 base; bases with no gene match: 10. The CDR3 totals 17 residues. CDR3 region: CASSQVGGGAISNEQFF. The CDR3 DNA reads TGCGCCAGCAGCCAAGTTGGCGGGGGGGCGATTAGCAATGAGCAGTTCTTC.

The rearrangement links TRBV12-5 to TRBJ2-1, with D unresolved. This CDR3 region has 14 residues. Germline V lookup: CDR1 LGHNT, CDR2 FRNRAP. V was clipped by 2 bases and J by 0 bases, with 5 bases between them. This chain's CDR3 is CASGLPSSYNEQFF. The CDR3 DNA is TGTGCTAGTGGTTTGCCTAGCTCCTACAATGAGCAGTTCTTC.

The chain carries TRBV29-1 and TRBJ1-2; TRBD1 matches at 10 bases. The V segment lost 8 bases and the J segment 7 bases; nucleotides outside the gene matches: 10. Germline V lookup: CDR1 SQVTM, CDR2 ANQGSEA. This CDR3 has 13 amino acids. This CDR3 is CSFSPRTGGGYTF. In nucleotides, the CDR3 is TGCAGCTTCTCACCCCGGACAGGGGGTGGCTACACCTTC.

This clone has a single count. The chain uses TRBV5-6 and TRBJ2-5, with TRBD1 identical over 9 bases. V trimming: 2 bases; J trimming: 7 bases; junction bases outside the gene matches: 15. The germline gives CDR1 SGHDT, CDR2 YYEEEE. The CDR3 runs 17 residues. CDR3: CASSLDYRTGVGLTQYF. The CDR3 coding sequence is TGTGCCAGCAGCTTAGATTACAGGACAGGGGTGGGGTTGACCCAGTACTTC.

CDR3 residues: CASSFSPYGYTF. Here the CDR3 DNA reads TGTGCCAGCAGCTTCTCTCCCTATGGCTACACCTTC. The gene calls are TRBV5-6 and TRBJ1-2; D is unresolved. This CDR3 contains 12 residues. Trimming left V 2 bases short and J 4 bases short, with 6 bases between. CDR1 is SGHDT and CDR2 is YYEEEE in the germline V gene.

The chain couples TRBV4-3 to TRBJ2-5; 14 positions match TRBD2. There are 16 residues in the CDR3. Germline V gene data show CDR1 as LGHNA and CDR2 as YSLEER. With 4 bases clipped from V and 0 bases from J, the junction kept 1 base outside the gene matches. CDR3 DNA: TGCGCCAGCAGCCGGGGACTAGCGGGGGACCAAGAGACCCAGTACTTC. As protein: CASSRGLAGDQETQYF.

In DNA form, the CDR3 reads TGTGCCAGCAGCCAATACGGAGCGGATACGCAGTATTTT. Amino acids: CASSQYGADTQYF. This sequence joins TRBV14 and TRBJ2-3; D is ambiguous. This CDR3 is 13 amino acids long. V was pared by 2 bases and J by 6 bases, with 9 bases between. Germline loops: CDR1 SGHDN, CDR2 FVKESK.

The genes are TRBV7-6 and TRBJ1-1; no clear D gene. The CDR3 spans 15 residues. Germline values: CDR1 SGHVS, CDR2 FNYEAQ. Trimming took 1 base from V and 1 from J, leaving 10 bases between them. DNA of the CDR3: TGTGCCAGCAGCTTAGAGTCGGTTCCGAACACTGAAGCTTTCTTT. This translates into CASSLESVPNTEAFF.

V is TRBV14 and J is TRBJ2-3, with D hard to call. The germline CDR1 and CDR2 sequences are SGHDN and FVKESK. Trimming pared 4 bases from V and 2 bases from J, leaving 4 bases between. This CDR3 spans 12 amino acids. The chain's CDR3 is CASSPYTDTQYF. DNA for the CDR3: TGTGCCAGCAGCCCCTACACAGATACGCAGTATTTT.

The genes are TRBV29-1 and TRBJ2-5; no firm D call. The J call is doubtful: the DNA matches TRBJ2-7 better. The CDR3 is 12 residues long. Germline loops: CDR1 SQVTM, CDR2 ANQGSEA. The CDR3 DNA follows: TGCAGCGTCCAGATACGAGACTACGAGCAGTACTTC. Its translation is CSVQIRDYEQYF.

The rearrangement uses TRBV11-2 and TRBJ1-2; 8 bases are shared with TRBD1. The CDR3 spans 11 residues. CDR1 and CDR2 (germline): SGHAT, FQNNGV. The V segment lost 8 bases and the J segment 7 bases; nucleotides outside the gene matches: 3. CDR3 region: CASRQGAGYTF. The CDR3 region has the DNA TGTGCCAGCCGTCAGGGGGCTGGCTACACCTTC.

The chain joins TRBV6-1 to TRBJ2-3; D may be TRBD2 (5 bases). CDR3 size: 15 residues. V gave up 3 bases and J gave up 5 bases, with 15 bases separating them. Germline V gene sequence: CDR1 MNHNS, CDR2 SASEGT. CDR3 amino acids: CASSDGLQNIDTQYF. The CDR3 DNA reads TGTGCCAGCAGTGATGGACTGCAAAATATAGATACGCAGTATTTT.

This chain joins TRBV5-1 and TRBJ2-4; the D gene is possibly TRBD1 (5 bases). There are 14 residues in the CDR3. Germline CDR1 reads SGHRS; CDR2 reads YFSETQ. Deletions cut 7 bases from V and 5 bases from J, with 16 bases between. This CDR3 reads CASGGIGVENIQYF. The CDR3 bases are TGCGCCAGCGGTGGGATAGGGGTAGAAAACATTCAGTACTTC.

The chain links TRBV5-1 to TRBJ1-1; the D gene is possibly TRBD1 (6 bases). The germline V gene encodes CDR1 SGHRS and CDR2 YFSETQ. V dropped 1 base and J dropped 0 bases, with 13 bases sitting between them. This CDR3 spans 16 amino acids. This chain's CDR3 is CASSLTDRTMNTEAFF. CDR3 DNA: TGCGCCAGCAGCTTGACTGACAGGACCATGAACACTGAAGCTTTCTTT.

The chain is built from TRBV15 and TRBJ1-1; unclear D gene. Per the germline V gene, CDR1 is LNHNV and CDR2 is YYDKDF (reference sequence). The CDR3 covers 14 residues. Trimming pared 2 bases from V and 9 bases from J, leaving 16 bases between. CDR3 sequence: CATSRNSEGGQAFF. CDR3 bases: TGTGCCACCAGCAGAAATTCAGAGGGTGGGCAAGCTTTCTTT.

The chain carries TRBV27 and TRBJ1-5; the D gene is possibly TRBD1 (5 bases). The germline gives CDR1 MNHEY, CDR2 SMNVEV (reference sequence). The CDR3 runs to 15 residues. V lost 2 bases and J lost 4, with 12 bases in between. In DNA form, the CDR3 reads TGTGCCAGCAGTTTAAGCAGGGCGAGGAATCAGCCCCAGCATTTT. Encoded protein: CASSLSRARNQPQHF.

This chain's CDR3 is CASSLSIPIDEQFF. CDR3 coding DNA: TGTGCCAGCAGTTTATCCATCCCAATAGATGAGCAGTTCTTC. The chain carries TRBV27 and TRBJ2-1; D gene uncertain. The CDR3 sequence is 14 residues long. V dropped 0 bases and J dropped 8 bases, with 11 bases sitting between them. CDR1 is MNHEY and CDR2 is SMNVEV in the germline V gene (reference sequence).

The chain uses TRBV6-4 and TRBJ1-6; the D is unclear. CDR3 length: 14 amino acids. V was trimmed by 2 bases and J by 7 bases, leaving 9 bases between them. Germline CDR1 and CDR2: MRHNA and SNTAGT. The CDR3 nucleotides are TGTGCCAGCAGTGACAGGGAGGCCAATTCACCCCTCCACTTT. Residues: CASSDREANSPLHF.

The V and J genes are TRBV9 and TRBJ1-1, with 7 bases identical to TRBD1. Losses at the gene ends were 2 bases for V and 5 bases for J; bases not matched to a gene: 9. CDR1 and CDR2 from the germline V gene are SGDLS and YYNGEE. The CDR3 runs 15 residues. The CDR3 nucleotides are TGTGCCAGCAGCGTGCTGACAGGGAGTTTGACTGAAGCTTTCTTT. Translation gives CASSVLTGSLTEAFF.

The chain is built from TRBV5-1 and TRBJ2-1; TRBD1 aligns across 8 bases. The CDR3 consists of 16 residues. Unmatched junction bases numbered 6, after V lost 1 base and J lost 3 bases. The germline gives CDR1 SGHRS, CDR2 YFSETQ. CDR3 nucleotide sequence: TGCGCCAGCAGCTTGAGTAGTGGGACAGGCTACAATGAGCAGTTCTTC. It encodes CASSLSSGTGYNEQFF.